The rows below give T cell receptor beta chains drawn from one sample of a study of T cells after somatic rescue of genetic block. Using immunoSEQ multiplex PCR, the repertoire was profiled, and TCRdb retains in-frame clones only, with some absent. Of around 67,000 clones detected, roughly 91% appear once; the ten largest clones hold approximately 2.7%. What was sequenced was peripheral blood mononuclear cells (PBMCs). The receptors were sampled from a man between 25 and 39 years old. Each CDR3 is given with its conserved first and last residue. Fields, in order: V gene, J gene, clone size, D gene, CDR3 DNA, CDR3 protein. A D gene is named only where the DNA matches it firmly. Clone sizes are given selectively: once, few, many, or a class where the clone is expanded.

TRBV5-1	TRBJ2-7	-	TRBD2	TGCGCCAGCAGCCCGGAACTAGCGGGAATCCCATACGAGCAGTACTTC	CASSPELAGIPYEQYF
TRBV4-2	TRBJ1-1	-	-	TGTGCCAGCAGCCAAGATCTTTCGGGGACGGCTGAAGCTTTCTTT	CASSQDLSGTAEAFF
TRBV5-8	TRBJ2-5	-	-	TGTGCCAGCAGCTTGGGTCAGCTCCAAGAGACCCAGTACTTC	CASSLGQLQETQYF
TRBV18	TRBJ2-5	-	-	TGTGCCAGCTCACCACCGGAATGGGCTTCGCAACTAGGCTCGGAGACCCAGTACTTC	CASSPPEWASQLGSETQYF
TRBV27	TRBJ2-1	-	-	TGTGCCAGCAGTCACGGGAGTCCCTACAATGAGCAGTTCTTC	CASSHGSPYNEQFF
TRBV2	TRBJ1-5	-	TRBD1	TGTGCCAGCAGTGAAAGGACAGGGGATCAGCCCCAGCATTTT	CASSERTGDQPQHF
TRBV6-1	TRBJ2-3	-	-	TGTGCCAGCAGTGAAACCCCCGAGACAGATACGCAGTATTTT	CASSETPETDTQYF
TRBV4-1	TRBJ2-2	-	-	TGCGCCAGCACCCTGACTGGACAGGGAGGGTTAGGGGAGCTGTTTTTT	CASTLTGQGGLGELFF
TRBV6-5	TRBJ2-1	once	-	TGTGCCAGCAGTTCGCAGGGTTTGGGGAACAATGAGCAGTTCTTC	CASSSQGLGNNEQFF
TRBV9	TRBJ1-2	-	-	TGTGCCAGCAGCGTAGGGGAGTATGGCTACACCTTC	CASSVGEYGYTF
TRBV19	TRBJ2-2	-	-	TGTGCCAGTAGTATACTGCAGCAATCGAACACCGGGGAGCTGTTTTTT	CASSILQQSNTGELFF
TRBV6-1	TRBJ2-7	once	TRBD2	TGTGCCAGCAGTGAGCTTAGCGGGAGGCGCTCCTACGAGCAGTACTTC	CASSELSGRRSYEQYF
TRBV6-5	TRBJ2-1	-	-	TGTGCCAGCAAAACGACTAGGCCGGGTGAGCAGTTCTTC	CASKTTRPGEQFF
TRBV5-1	TRBJ2-3	-	-	TGCGCCAGCAGCTTCTGGGGAGCATCCACAGATACGCAGTATTTT	CASSFWGASTDTQYF
TRBV11-2	TRBJ2-5	-	-	TGTGCCAGCAGCTTAGTTTCAGGGGGGGAGACCCAGTACTTC	CASSLVSGGETQYF
TRBV27	TRBJ2-2	-	-	TGTGCCAGCAGTTTATACCAGGGGCTAACCACCGGGGAGCTGTTTTTT	CASSLYQGLTTGELFF
TRBV5-1	TRBJ2-7	few	-	TGCGCCAGCAGCTTGGTGGGACCCGGCGAGCAGTACTTC	CASSLVGPGEQYF
TRBV5-1	TRBJ2-7	-	-	TGCGCCAGCAGCTTGTTACAGGGAGGATACGAGCAGTACTTC	CASSLLQGGYEQYF
TRBV4-1	TRBJ2-7	-	TRBD2	TGCGCCAGCAGCCCGGGCAGGACTAGACCAGCATACGAGCAGTACTTC	CASSPGRTRPAYEQYF
TRBV4-1	TRBJ1-6	-	-	TGCGCCAGCAGCCAAGATCGGCCCCCCTCTTCACCCCTCCACTTT	CASSQDRPPSSPLHF
TRBV30	TRBJ1-6	-	-	TGTGCCTGGAAACTAAACTCCTATAATTCACCCCTCCACTTT	CAWKLNSYNSPLHF
TRBV6-1	TRBJ2-7	-	TRBD2	TGTGCCAGCAGCAGGACTAGCGGGAGGTCCTACGAGCAGTACTTC	CASSRTSGRSYEQYF
TRBV5-5	TRBJ2-1	once	-	TGTGCCAGCAGCCCTGGGGCTGGGAATGAGCAGTTCTTC	CASSPGAGNEQFF
TRBV2	TRBJ2-3	-	-	TGTGCCAGCAGTGAAGCAGCCGGGAATACGCAGTATTTT	CASSEAAGNTQYF
TRBV7-9	TRBJ2-7	-	-	TGTGCCAGCAGCCCGACAGGGAGGTCACTTAGAGAGCAGTACTTC	CASSPTGRSLREQYF
TRBV30	TRBJ1-6	-	-	TGTGCCTGGACCGGATTTAGGGATTCACCCCTCCACTTT	CAWTGFRDSPLHF
TRBV10-3	TRBJ2-7	once	TRBD1	TGTGCCATCAGGAAAGGACAGGACTTCTCCTACGAGCAGTACTTC	CAIRKGQDFSYEQYF
TRBV19	TRBJ1-5	-	-	TGTGCCAGTAGTGTCGACAGGCTAAATAGCAATCAGCCCCAGCATTTT	CASSVDRLNSNQPQHF
TRBV6-5	TRBJ1-2	-	TRBD1	TGTGCCAGCAGTGGGGACAGGGCGTTGTTCCATGGCTACACCTTC	CASSGDRALFHGYTF
TRBV2	TRBJ2-3	-	-	TGTGCCAGCAGCTCCTCTCCAGATACGCAGTATTTT	CASSSSPDTQYF
TRBV10-3	TRBJ1-2	-	-	TGTGCCATATATGGTGGAGGCGCGGTGGGTGGCTACACCTTC	CAIYGGGAVGGYTF
TRBV5-1	TRBJ2-7	-	-	TGCGCCAGCAGCTTGAGGGTCGGCCTACGAAGCTCCTACGAGCAGTACTTC	CASSLRVGLRSSYEQYF
TRBV4-1	TRBJ1-5	-	TRBD1	TGCGCCAGCAACAATCCGGACAGGGGTCGTCAGCCCCAGCATTTT	CASNNPDRGRQPQHF
TRBV7-9	TRBJ1-2	few	TRBD1	TGTGCCAGCAGCTTAGCAGGGGGCTCCTACTATGGCTACACCTTC	CASSLAGGSYYGYTF
TRBV6-1	TRBJ1-5	-	TRBD1	TGTGCCAGCAGCCCGGCAGGGGGTCGGCCCCAGCATTTT	CASSPAGGRPQHF
TRBV5-4	TRBJ2-2	once	TRBD2	TGTGCCAGCAGCCCGACTAGCGGGAGTGCCACCGGGGAGCTGTTTTTT	CASSPTSGSATGELFF
TRBV5-1	TRBJ2-7	few	-	TGCGCCAGCAGCCCCCTCCAGCTGTCCTACGAGCAGTACTTC	CASSPLQLSYEQYF
TRBV4-1	TRBJ1-1	few	-	TGCGCCAGCAGCCAGAAGCCTCACACTGAAGCTTTCTTT	CASSQKPHTEAFF
TRBV5-1	TRBJ2-2	-	-	TGCGCCAGCAGCAGGGACCAATCGAACACCGGGGAGCTGTTTTTT	CASSRDQSNTGELFF
TRBV25-1	TRBJ2-5	-	-	TGTGCCAGCAGTCCTCCCGGGACCTCGCAAGAGACCCAGTACTTC	CASSPPGTSQETQYF